The next 8 T cell receptor beta chains were all read from a single sample in a study of T cell responses to AZD1222 COVID-19 vaccine. Produced via immunoSEQ multiplex PCR; TCRdb's table is partial and in-frame only. This table has about 180,000 clones, about 86% appearing once. The sample in question was peripheral blood, obtained 28 days after the second AZD1222 dose. These receptors all stem from an adult who received the AZD1222 COVID-19 vaccine.

V and J are TRBV27 and TRBJ2-5; 9 positions agree with TRBD2. Losses at the gene ends were 0 bases for V and 7 bases for J; bases not matched to a gene: 9. The length of the CDR3 is 16 residues. CDR1 is MNHEY and CDR2 is SMNVEV in the germline V gene (reference sequence). CDR3 loop: CASSLSFSGGFGTQYF. The CDR3 region has the DNA TGTGCCAGCAGTTTATCGTTTAGCGGGGGTTTCGGGACCCAGTACTTC.

The genes are TRBV9 and TRBJ1-1; unclear D gene. The CDR3 contains 12 residues. From germline, CDR1 is SGDLS and CDR2 YYNGEE. The ends were cut back, 5 bases at V and 6 bases at J, with 11 bases in the middle. CDR3 DNA: TGTGCCAGCAGTCGAGGGTATTCTGAAGCTTTCTTT. Protein sequence: CASSRGYSEAFF.

The rearrangement links TRBV5-6 to TRBJ2-5; 8 positions match TRBD1. With V trimmed by 0 bases and J by 5 bases, 6 bases remained unmatched. Germline values: CDR1 SGHDT, CDR2 YYEEEE. This CDR3 has 15 amino acids. CDR3 sequence (DNA): TGTGCCAGCAGCTTGGCCAGGACAGGGTCGGAGACCCAGTACTTC. This codes for CASSLARTGSETQYF. The variable domain in full, completed from reference TRBV5-6 and TRBJ2-5, reads DAGVTQSPTHLIKTRGQQVTLRCSPKSGHDTVSWYQQALGQGPQFIFQYYEEEERQRGNFPDRFSGHQFPNYSSELNVNALLLGDSALYLCASSLARTGSETQYFGPGTRLLVL.

This chain joins TRBV5-3 and TRBJ2-5; D might be TRBD1 (6 bases). TRBV5-3 qualifies as an ORF whose function is uncertain. V gave up 0 bases and J gave up 3 bases, with 15 bases separating them. CDR3 length: 16 residues. The CDR3 sequence: CARSLVNGRGKETQYF. The CDR3, as DNA: TGTGCCAGAAGCTTGGTCAATGGCAGGGGAAAAGAGACCCAGTACTTC.

The J gene is TRBJ1-1, the V gene TRBV7-2, with 7 bases lining up with TRBD1. CDR1 and CDR2 from the germline V gene are SGHTA and FQGNSA. Losses at the gene ends were 3 bases for V and 6 bases for J; bases not matched to a gene: 4. This CDR3 region has 13 residues. CDR3 amino acids: CASSFGTGAEAFF. In nucleotides, the CDR3 is TGTGCCAGCAGCTTCGGAACAGGGGCTGAAGCTTTCTTT.

The V and J genes are TRBV5-5 and TRBJ2-3; D is unresolved. The V gene lost 0 bases and the J gene lost 1 base, with 12 bases spanning the gap. The CDR3 loop spans 16 amino acids. Germline V gives CDR1 SGHKS, CDR2 YYEKEE (reference sequence). The DNA for the CDR3 is TGTGCCAGCAGCTTGGAGAGACCCCCCCGCACAGATACGCAGTATTTT. Protein: CASSLERPPRTDTQYF.

This clone was seen a few times. V is TRBV6-1 and J is TRBJ1-2; possibly TRBD1 for D (6 bases). The V end was cut by 3 bases, the J end by 3 bases, with 14 bases between. Germline V gene sequence: CDR1 MNHNS, CDR2 SASEGT. This CDR3 has 15 amino acids. CDR3 residues: CASSDQVRGYYGYTF. Here the CDR3 DNA reads TGTGCCAGCAGTGATCAAGTCAGGGGTTACTATGGCTACACCTTC.

V and J are TRBV30 and TRBJ1-6; possible D gene TRBD1, 5 bases. The V end was cut by 4 bases, the J end by 3 bases, with 13 bases between. CDR3 size: 15 residues. Looked up from germline, CDR1 is GTSNPN and CDR2 is SVGIG (reference sequence). In DNA form, the CDR3 reads TGTGCCTGGAATGGAGTGGGGGTCTATAATTCACCCCTCCACTTT. It encodes CAWNGVGVYNSPLHF.